The rows below give T cell receptor beta chains drawn from one sample of a study of blood T cell repertoires in COVID-19. The data were produced by immunoSEQ multiplex PCR, yet TCRdb's version contains in-frame clones alone and is incomplete. The top ten hold more than 0.85% of the sample, which has 85,000 to 130,000 clones, roughly 92% seen once. Sequences were obtained from peripheral blood. These receptors all come from a man in his fifties or sixties with acute or convalescent COVID-19. CDR3s include the opening cysteine and the closing phenylalanine or tryptophan.

j_call v_call cdr3_aa
TRBJ1-1 TRBV18 CASSPEGRTEAFF
TRBJ1-5 TRBV6-5 CASSLGQFSNQPQHF
TRBJ1-1 TRBV5-1 CASTLRSGTGTEAFF
TRBJ1-2 TRBV30 CAWSGAGYSSYTF
TRBJ1-3 TRBV20-1 CSASRGDTIYF
TRBJ2-7 TRBV5-4 CASSSKGQGYYEQYF
TRBJ1-5 TRBV24-1 CATSVGGDQPQHF
TRBJ2-2 TRBV28 CASRPGLAGVSGELFF
TRBJ1-5 TRBV19 CASSMDGDTYQPQHF
TRBJ1-2 TRBV28 CASSLNRGYGYTF
TRBJ1-1 TRBV7-2 CASSLEEGAEAFF
TRBJ1-2 TRBV18 CASSPSNSGVNYGYTF
TRBJ1-3 TRBV7-8 CASSLAQGSSGNTIYF
TRBJ1-4 TRBV19 CASSMRGAATNEKLFF
TRBJ1-1 TRBV7-6 CASSSGQGLNTEAFF